The next 15 T cell receptor beta chains were all read from a single sample in a study of T cells in Graves' hyperthyroidism and ophthalmopathy. RNA transcripts served as the template for amplifying TCR beta CDR3 regions. HTBI primers were employed in a first-round RT-PCR of the TCR CDR3. TCRdb re-derived calls from the multiplex PCR reads in MiXCR, one entry per CDR3 protein. The repertoire holds approximately 95,000 distinct CDR3 sequences, with roughly 39% as singletons. Sequenced sample: peripheral blood or thyroid tissue (not recorded which). The source of these receptors is a woman aged 25-40 years with Graves' hyperthyroidism.

This clonotype came up many times. The chain has TRBV6-1 and TRBJ1-1; D ambiguous. V was shortened by 0 bases and J by 6 bases, with 5 bases between the two germline ends. CDR3 size: 12 residues. CDR1 and CDR2 from the germline V gene are MNHNS and SASEGT. The CDR3 protein is CASSEAPAEAFF. CDR3 nucleotide sequence: TGTGCCAGCAGTGAAGCGCCAGCTGAAGCTTTCTTT.

This clonotype has a count of ten or more. The rearrangement joins TRBV2 to TRBJ2-7, with D hard to call. The CDR3 has 14 amino acids. CDR1 and CDR2 from the germline V gene are SNHLY and FYNNEI. The V and J ends lost 7 bases and 0 bases respectively, with 13 bases between them. DNA of the CDR3: TGTGCCAGCATGGTCAATCCGGCCTCCTACGAGCAGTACTTC. Protein sequence: CASMVNPASYEQYF.

This clonotype appeared a single time. Its ends do not fully match the called genes, so a read error is possible. The CDR3 sequence is CASLAGGPAGELSF. The CDR3 bases are TGTGCCAGTCTAGCGGGAGGGCCGGCCGGGGAGCTGTCTTTT. The chain combines TRBV6-1 with TRBJ2-2; TRBD2 agrees at 12 bases. The germline V gene encodes CDR1 MNHNS and CDR2 SASEGT. The CDR3 has 14 residues.

The rearrangement links TRBV5-1 to TRBJ2-3, with a possible D match to TRBD1 (5 bases). V lost 0 bases, J lost 3 bases, and 11 bases lay in between. The CDR3 has 15 residues. The germline V gene has CDR1 SGHRS and CDR2 YFSETQ. CDR3 sequence: CASSLAGAGTDTQYF. The CDR3 coding sequence is TGCGCCAGCAGCTTGGCTGGGGCAGGGACAGATACGCAGTATTTT. The full variable domain, with the rest looked up from reference TRBV5-1 and TRBJ2-3, is KAGVTQTPRYLIKTRGQQVTLSCSPISGHRSVSWYQQTPGQGLQFLFEYFSETQRNKGNFPGRFSGRQFSNSRSEMNVSTLELGDSALYLCASSLAGAGTDTQYFGPGTRLTVL.

This chain joins TRBV25-1 and TRBJ1-2; D uncertain. Germline V gene sequence: CDR1 MGHDK, CDR2 SYGVNS. This CDR3 comprises 18 residues. V gave up 3 bases and J gave up 2 bases, with 22 bases separating them. For the CDR3, the DNA is TGTGCCAGCAGTGATAATTTAAGGAAGCCCAGTCCCAACTATGGCTACACCTTC. Amino acid sequence: CASSDNLRKPSPNYGYTF.

This clonotype was counted many times. The rearrangement links TRBV5-8 to TRBJ1-1, with 7 bases fitting TRBD1. Trimming removed 0 bases from V and 7 bases from J; junction bases left unmatched: 9. This CDR3 contains 15 residues. Germline V CDR1 and CDR2: SGHTS, YDEGEE. The CDR3 sequence: CASSLETGAEDEAFF. The CDR3 nucleotides read TGTGCCAGCAGCTTGGAAACAGGGGCTGAGGATGAAGCTTTCTTT.

The rearrangement uses TRBV7-9 and TRBJ2-3; no definite D call. Trimming left V 0 bases short and J 1 base short, with 8 bases between. There are 15 residues in the CDR3. Germline V lookup: CDR1 SEHNR, CDR2 FQNEAQ (reference sequence). The CDR3 DNA follows: TGTGCCAGCAGCTTAGCGCTCACTGGCACAGATACGCAGTATTTT. This sequence encodes CASSLALTGTDTQYF.

This clonotype showed up just once. The V and J genes are TRBV7-9 and TRBJ2-3; 9 bases map to TRBD2. Trimming took 5 bases from V and 2 from J; bases not matched to a gene: 2. The CDR3 extends over 14 amino acids. Germline CDR1 reads SEHNR; CDR2 reads FQNEAQ (reference sequence). CDR3: CASSPSGVTDTQYF. The CDR3 DNA sequence: TGTGCCAGCAGCCCTAGCGGGGTCACAGATACGCAGTATTTT.

At least ten counts were recorded for this clonotype. The rearrangement links TRBV5-1 to TRBJ2-2, with a possible D match to TRBD2 (6 bases). CDR3 length: 14 amino acids. Germline CDR1 and CDR2: SGHRS and YFSETQ. V was cut by 0 bases and J by 9 bases, with 12 bases left in between. CDR3 in DNA: TGCGCCAGCAGCTTGGAGCCGGGGGTCAGGGAGCTGTTTTTT. This encodes CASSLEPGVRELFF.

This clonotype was observed a few times. This chain uses TRBV9 with TRBJ2-3; 9 nucleotides align to TRBD2. Germline V lookup: CDR1 SGDLS, CDR2 YYNGEE. V was clipped by 0 bases and J by 5 bases; unmatched bases: 1. This CDR3 region has 14 residues. Here the CDR3 DNA reads TGTGCCAGCAGCGTAGCGACTAGCGGAGATACGCAGTATTTT. Translating it yields CASSVATSGDTQYF.

This clonotype showed up many times. V is TRBV29-1 and J is TRBJ1-2; the match to TRBD1 covers 11 bases. The V gene's germline CDR1 is SQVTM and CDR2 ANQGSEA. The CDR3 runs 17 residues. V gave up 7 bases and J gave up 1 base; unmatched junction bases: 14. The CDR3 is CSAQLPGQGDFNYGYTF. CDR3 DNA: TGCAGCGCCCAACTACCGGGACAGGGGGACTTTAACTATGGCTACACCTTC. Full variable domain (remainder filled in from reference TRBV29-1 and TRBJ1-2): SAVISQKPSRDICQRGTSLTIQCQVDSQVTMMFWYRQQPGQSLTLIATANQGSEATYESGFVIDKFPISRPNLTFSTLTVSNMSPEDSSIYLCSAQLPGQGDFNYGYTFGSGTRLTVV.

With respect to this clonotype: This may be a read error: a much more frequent sequence differs by one nucleotide. The V gene is TRBV7-6, the J gene TRBJ2-1; perhaps D is TRBD1 or TRBD2 (6 bases each). The CDR3 is 16 residues long. Germline loops: CDR1 SGHVS, CDR2 FNYEAQ. CDR3 bases: TGTGTCAGCAGCTCTCTAGGGCGGGACACCTACAATGAGCAGTTCTTC. Translation gives CVSSSLGRDTYNEQFF.

The rearrangement uses TRBV10-3 and TRBJ1-2, with TRBD1 as a possible D gene (5 bases). The CDR3 is 15 amino acids. Germline assignment: CDR1 ENHRY and CDR2 SYGVKD. V lost 7 bases and J 1 base, leaving 16 bases between the germline ends. Written as DNA, the CDR3 is TGTGCCATCACCCCAGGGACTGGCGGTAACTATGGCTACACCTTC. It translates to CAITPGTGGNYGYTF.

The V gene is TRBV7-2, the J gene TRBJ1-5, with D possibly TRBD1 on 6 matching bases. The CDR3 length is 14 residues. Per germline, CDR1 SGHTA and CDR2 FQGNSA. V was shortened by 5 bases and J by 3 bases, with 11 bases between the two germline ends. As DNA, the CDR3 is TGTGCCAGCAGCCCTACAGGGAACAATCAGCCCCAGCATTTT. Residues: CASSPTGNNQPQHF.

This clonotype was seen ten or more times. The chain combines TRBV7-9 with TRBJ1-5, with TRBD1 matching over 7 bases. The CDR3 sequence is 15 residues long. From germline, CDR1 is SEHNR and CDR2 FQNEAQ (reference sequence). V was pared by 6 bases and J by 2 bases, with 7 bases of the junction left unmatched. The CDR3 loop is CASSLTDRGNQPQHF. In DNA, the CDR3 is TGTGCCAGCAGTTTAACCGACAGGGGCAATCAGCCCCAGCATTTT.